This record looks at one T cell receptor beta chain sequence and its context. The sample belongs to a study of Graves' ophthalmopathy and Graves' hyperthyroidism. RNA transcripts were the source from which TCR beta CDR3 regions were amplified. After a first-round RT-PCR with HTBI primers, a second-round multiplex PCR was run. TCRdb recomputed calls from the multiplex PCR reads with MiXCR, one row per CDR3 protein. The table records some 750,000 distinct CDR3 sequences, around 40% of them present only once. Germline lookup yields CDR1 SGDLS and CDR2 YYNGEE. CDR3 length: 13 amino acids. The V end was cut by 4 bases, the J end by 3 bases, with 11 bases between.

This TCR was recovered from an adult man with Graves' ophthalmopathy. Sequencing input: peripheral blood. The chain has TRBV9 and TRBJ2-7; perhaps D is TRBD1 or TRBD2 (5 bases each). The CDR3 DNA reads TGTGCCAGCAGCCCAAGGGACCACTACGAGCAGTACTTC. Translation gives CASSPRDHYEQYF.